Shown below are 23 T cell receptor beta chains from a single sample sequenced in a study of blood T cell repertoires in COVID-19. TCRdb's table, derived via immunoSEQ multiplex PCR, lists solely in-frame clones and lacks some. The table has some 30,000 clones, 75% to 90% seen once. Sequencing input: peripheral blood. The receptors originated from a woman older than 75 with COVID-19, enrolled during active disease.

CDR3 DNA sequence: TGTGCCAGCAGCTTAGGAGGGCCCACTGAAGCTTTCTTT. Translation gives CASSLGGPTEAFF. V is TRBV7-8 and J is TRBJ1-1, with D uncertain. Trimming removed 1 base at V and 4 bases at J, with 7 bases between. CDR1 and CDR2 from the germline V gene are SGHVS and FQNEAQ. This CDR3 is 13 amino acids long.

The gene calls are TRBV5-4 and TRBJ1-3, with D tentatively TRBD1 (6 bases). This CDR3 spans 16 amino acids. The germline CDR1 and CDR2 sequences are SGHNT and YYREEE (reference sequence). Trimming pared 0 bases from V and 0 bases from J, leaving 10 bases between. CDR3 in DNA: TGTGCCAGCAGCTTGGGTAGGGGGATCTCTGGAAACACCATATATTTT. Protein sequence: CASSLGRGISGNTIYF.

J is TRBJ2-7 and V is TRBV19; D unresolved. V shed 1 base and J shed 4 bases, with 8 bases lying between them. The germline V gene has CDR1 LNHDA and CDR2 SQIVND (reference sequence). This CDR3 is built from 13 residues. The CDR3 DNA reads TGTGCCAGTAGTATAGGACTTGGGTACGAGCAGTACTTC. This translates into CASSIGLGYEQYF.

Worth noting for this clone: An end of the junction does not agree with germline; a read error may underlie this. The V call is TRBV5-6, the J call TRBJ2-7, with 7 bases fitting TRBD2. This CDR3 comprises 11 residues. Germline loops: CDR1 SGHDT, CDR2 YYEEEE. CDR3 nucleotide sequence: TGTGCCAGCACCTGGGAGGGGATGGGGGGCTTC. This sequence encodes CASTWEGMGGF.

This chain connects TRBV5-1 to TRBJ2-7, with D unresolved. CDR3 length: 13 amino acids. V lost 3 bases and J 2 bases, leaving 9 bases between the germline ends. Germline lookup yields CDR1 SGHRS and CDR2 YFSETQ. This CDR3 reads CASSWSPTYEQYF. DNA of the CDR3: TGCGCCAGCAGCTGGAGTCCAACCTACGAGCAGTACTTC.

The chain carries TRBV5-1 and TRBJ2-7; no firm D call. Trimming stripped 0 bases from V and 3 bases from J, with 7 bases between. Germline V lookup: CDR1 SGHRS, CDR2 YFSETQ. The CDR3 runs to 13 residues. CDR3 nucleotide sequence: TGCGCCAGCAGCTTGGAACAGAGCTACGAGCAGTACTTC. Its translation is CASSLEQSYEQYF.

The chain is built from TRBV19 and TRBJ2-1; 11 positions match TRBD2. Germline V gene lookup returns CDR1 LNHDA and CDR2 SQIVND (reference sequence). This CDR3 contains 16 residues. The junction had 5 bases not matched to a gene; V was cut back by 3 bases and J by 4 bases. CDR3 in DNA: TGTGCCAGTAGTATCGCGGCTAGCGGGGGGTACAATGAGCAGTTCTTC. This sequence encodes CASSIAASGGYNEQFF. Full variable domain (missing parts from reference TRBV19 and TRBJ2-1): DGGITQSPKYLFRKEGQNVTLSCEQNLNHDAMYWYRQDPGQGLRLIYYSQIVNDFQKGDIAEGYSVSREKKESFPLTVTSAQKNPTAFYLCASSIAASGGYNEQFFGPGTRLTVL.

This clone was counted between two and nine times. The rearrangement uses TRBV19 and TRBJ1-5; D is undetermined. Germline CDR1 is LNHDA and CDR2 is SQIVND (reference sequence). CDR3 length: 12 residues. Deletions cut 1 base from V and 6 bases from J, with 4 bases between. The CDR3 nucleotides read TGTGCCAGTAGTATAGGGAGTCAGCCCCAGCATTTT. Translated, it gives CASSIGSQPQHF.

Here the CDR3 DNA reads TGTGCCAGCAGCCAGAACAGCGGGGGGCTAGATACGCAGTATTTT. Translated, it gives CASSQNSGGLDTQYF. The chain joins TRBV3-1 (or the pseudogene TRBV3-2) to TRBJ2-3, with 9 bases aligning to TRBD2. The V segment lost 3 bases and the J segment 5 bases; nucleotides outside the gene matches: 6. This CDR3 region has 15 residues. Germline V gives CDR1 LGHDT, CDR2 YNNKEL (reference sequence).

CDR3 loop: CASSGDTTNTEAFF. CDR3 nucleotide sequence: TGTGCCAGCAGTGGTGACACGACGAACACTGAAGCTTTCTTT. The chain combines TRBV25-1 with TRBJ1-1, with unresolved D. Between the trimmed V and J ends, which lost 4 bases and 1 base, there was a span of 10 bases. Germline V gene lookup returns CDR1 MGHDK and CDR2 SYGVNS. The length of the CDR3 is 14 residues.

The chain carries TRBV30 and TRBJ2-5, with 7 bases aligning to TRBD2. This CDR3 is 14 amino acids long. With V trimmed by 1 base and J by 5 bases, 7 bases remained unmatched. In germline, CDR1 is GTSNPN, CDR2 SVGIG (reference sequence). The CDR3 DNA reads as TGTGCCTGGAGTGGCCAGGACGGGAGGGAGACCCAGTACTTC. Translated: CAWSGQDGRETQYF.

A few counts support this clone. The chain recombines TRBV14 with TRBJ1-2; possibly TRBD1 for D (5 bases). Trimming left V 4 bases short and J 7 bases short, with 16 bases between. This CDR3 contains 14 residues. Germline V lookup: CDR1 SGHDN, CDR2 FVKESK. The CDR3 nucleotides are TGTGCCAGCAGCCGGGATTCTGGGGCATTTGGCTACACCTTC. Amino acids: CASSRDSGAFGYTF.

In nucleotides, the CDR3 is TGTGCCTGGACCCTCCACGGGACAAGCTATGGCTACACCTTC. Protein sequence: CAWTLHGTSYGYTF. The chain couples TRBV30 to TRBJ1-2; D possibly corresponds to TRBD1 (6 bases). The CDR3 loop spans 14 amino acids. Germline V gives CDR1 GTSNPN, CDR2 SVGIG (reference sequence). Trimming stripped 4 bases from V and 4 bases from J, with 16 bases between.

The rearrangement joins TRBV19 to TRBJ2-3; 8 bases match TRBD2. The CDR3 is 15 amino acids. Germline trimming cut 3 bases from V and 3 bases from J; bases unmatched to any gene: 5. The V gene's germline CDR1 is LNHDA and CDR2 SQIVND (reference sequence). In DNA form, the CDR3 reads TGTGCCAGTAGTATGCCGGGGGGGCCGACAGATACGCAGTATTTT. This codes for CASSMPGGPTDTQYF.

Here the CDR3 reads CASSFRQGAGEQYF. DNA for the CDR3: TGTGCCAGCAGCTTCAGACAGGGGGCGGGGGAGCAGTACTTC. The rearrangement joins TRBV25-1 to TRBJ2-7, with 10 bases identical to TRBD1. The CDR3 covers 14 residues. Losses at the gene ends were 6 bases for V and 7 bases for J; bases not matched to a gene: 9. Germline loops: CDR1 MGHDK, CDR2 SYGVNS.

This chain connects TRBV10-2 to TRBJ2-7; D is uncertain. V was cut by 2 bases and J by 4 bases, with 6 bases left in between. CDR1 and CDR2 from the germline V gene are WSHSY and SAAADI. This CDR3 has 12 amino acids. CDR3 in amino acids: CASSETSYEQYF. The CDR3 region has the DNA TGCGCCAGCAGTGAGACATCGTACGAGCAGTACTTC.

This chain joins TRBV2 and TRBJ1-2, with D perhaps TRBD1 (6 bases). V gave up 7 bases and J gave up 8 bases, with 14 bases separating them. Germline V lookup: CDR1 SNHLY, CDR2 FYNNEI. The CDR3 consists of 12 residues. The DNA of the CDR3 is TGTGCCAGCACCCCGGACAGTACGGGCTACACCTTC. This encodes CASTPDSTGYTF.

The chain employs TRBV7-2 and TRBJ2-5; 13 bases are a match to TRBD2. CDR3 length: 15 residues. Trimming took 5 bases from V and 5 from J; bases not matched to a gene: 5. Germline V gene lookup returns CDR1 SGHTA and CDR2 FQGNSA. CDR3 loop: CASSRAGLAGETQYF. For the CDR3, the DNA is TGTGCCAGCAGCCGGGCGGGACTAGCGGGGGAGACCCAGTACTTC.

The J gene is TRBJ1-1, the V gene TRBV18; D is undetermined. Trimming left V 3 bases short and J 2 bases short, with 7 bases between. The CDR3 covers 13 residues. Germline V gives CDR1 KGHSH, CDR2 LQKENI. The CDR3 DNA sequence: TGTGCCAGCTCACCGCAGAAAAACACTGAAGCTTTCTTT. It yields the protein CASSPQKNTEAFF. Full variable domain (remainder filled in from reference TRBV18 and TRBJ1-1): NAGVMQNPRHLVRRRGQEARLRCSPMKGHSHVYWYRQLPEEGLKFMVYLQKENIIDESGMPKERFSAEFPKEGPSILRIQQVVRGDSAAYFCASSPQKNTEAFFGQGTRLTVV.

The chain couples TRBV5-1 to TRBJ2-7; TRBD1 matches 10 bases. V was clipped by 0 bases and J by 2 bases; unmatched bases: 5. CDR3 length equals 16 residues. Germline CDR1 is SGHRS and CDR2 is YFSETQ. CDR3 sequence (DNA): TGCGCCAGCAGCTTGGCCCCGGGGACAGGGGCCTACGAGCAGTACTTC. Protein product: CASSLAPGTGAYEQYF.

The V and J genes are TRBV7-2 and TRBJ2-4, with D possibly TRBD2 on 6 matching bases. V dropped 5 bases and J dropped 9 bases, with 14 bases sitting between them. CDR3 length equals 13 residues. Germline CDR1 SGHTA, CDR2 FQGNSA. The CDR3 DNA follows: TGTGCCAGCAGCCAAGGGACTGGGAGCATTCAGTACTTC. This codes for CASSQGTGSIQYF.

This clone appeared a single time. The V gene is TRBV11-2, the J gene TRBJ2-5; 12 bases fit TRBD2. CDR1 is SGHAT and CDR2 is FQNNGV in the germline V gene. The CDR3 loop spans 15 amino acids. V dropped 2 bases and J dropped 6; count of bases not matched to a gene: 4. CDR3 bases: TGTGCCAGCAGCTTAACGACTAGCGGGGGAAAGACCCAGTACTTC. Translation gives CASSLTTSGGKTQYF.

This chain connects TRBV11-2 to TRBJ1-4, with 8 bases matching TRBD1. CDR1 and CDR2 from the germline V gene are SGHAT and FQNNGV. CDR3 length: 15 residues. With 3 bases clipped from V and 8 bases from J, the junction kept 8 bases outside the gene matches. DNA for the CDR3: TGTGCCAGCAGCTTCAGCGGTCGGACAGGGGAAAAACTGTTTTTT. It specifies CASSFSGRTGEKLFF.